The 4 T cell receptor beta chains below come from one sample, sequenced in a study of cytomegalovirus exposure and HLA in healthy donors. PCR used 60 Vbeta primers and 13 Jbeta primers. Some clones are missing from TCRdb's copy, which holds only in-frame ones; the method was immunoSEQ multiplex PCR. The sample contains more than 80,000 clones, 78% of which appear only once. Sequenced: PBMCs. The receptors stem from a man younger than 35 in good health and CMV-seropositive.

The rearrangement links TRBV6-1 to TRBJ1-3, with unresolved D. V shed 0 bases and J shed 10 bases, with 10 bases lying between them. Germline V gene sequence: CDR1 MNHNS, CDR2 SASEGT. The CDR3 is 13 amino acids. CDR3 in DNA: TGTGCCAGCAGTGAAGCCCCTCACAGTACCATATATTTT. This gives the protein CASSEAPHSTIYF.

The chain links TRBV6-5 to TRBJ1-1, with a tentative D call TRBD1 (6 bases). This CDR3 has 15 residues. Trimming removed 6 bases from V and 4 bases from J, with 18 bases in between. Germline assignment: CDR1 MNHEY and CDR2 SVGAGI. CDR3 protein: CASRISTGMFTEAFF. The CDR3 region has the DNA TGTGCCAGCAGGATCTCGACAGGAATGTTCACTGAAGCTTTCTTT.

The gene calls are TRBV7-9 and TRBJ2-1; the D is unclear. CDR3 length: 15 residues. The germline V gene encodes CDR1 SEHNR and CDR2 FQNEAQ (reference sequence). Trimming left V 1 base short and J 1 base short, with 8 bases between. The CDR3 DNA is TGTGCCAGCAGCTTAGTCTGGAGATCCTACAATGAGCAGTTCTTC. Residues: CASSLVWRSYNEQFF.

The gene calls are TRBV28 and TRBJ1-5, with D perhaps TRBD1 (6 bases). The germline CDR1 and CDR2 sequences are MDHEN and SYDVKM. The V end lost 7 bases, the J end lost 4 bases, and 17 bases lay between the germline ends. CDR3 length: 15 residues. The chain's CDR3 is CASTALRGENQPQHF. The DNA of the CDR3 is TGTGCCAGCACAGCCCTCAGGGGAGAAAATCAGCCCCAGCATTTT.